This T cell receptor beta chain appears in the sequencing data of a study of blood T cell repertoires in COVID-19. Study-wide context: The origin of the acute and convalescent COVID-19 samples was the United States, Italy and Spain. PBMCs, B-cell-depleted T cells, or T cells provided the cDNA or gDNA that made up the material.

This clone was observed once. Germline V lookup: CDR1 LGHNA, CDR2 YSLEER. The CDR3 has 14 amino acids. Trimming removed 0 bases at V and 3 bases at J, with 9 bases between. Study processing details: Estimation of nucleated cell counts was performed using reference gene primer amplification. Clones were sequenced by immunoSEQ multiplex PCR, and TCRdb holds only the in-frame ones, with some missing. V and J calls and clone size come straight from that table; D and trimming were deduced from the DNA. The sample consists of about 120,000 clones, more than 75% of them appearing once. The chain carries TRBV4-3 and TRBJ2-7; D unresolved. Sequencing was done on a sample of peripheral blood. The source is a man in his sixties with acute or convalescent COVID-19. CDR3: CASSQDRTDYEQYF. DNA of the CDR3: TGCGCCAGCAGCCAAGATCGAACAGACTACGAGCAGTACTTC.